This is a list of T cell receptor beta chains from one sample in a study of early T cells in non-severe SARS-CoV-2 infection. TCRdb re-analysed the 5' RACE reads in MiXCR, keeping a single row per CDR3 protein. The sample contains some 77,000 distinct CDR3 sequences, approximately 5% of which appear only once. The starting material was whole blood, obtained at baseline. The source of these receptors is an adult who was a healthcare worker with PCR-confirmed SARS-CoV-2 infection or an uninfected control (not recorded which). The CDR3 runs from the conserved cysteine through the conserved F or W. A D gene is named only where the DNA matches it firmly. Size values are once, few and many counts, or a class for expanded clones, and some rows have none.

v_call: TRBV13; d_call: .; clone_size: .; j_call: TRBJ2-2; cdr3_nt: TGTGCCAGCAGCTTAGGAGGGCAGCGACCGATCACCGGGGAGCTGTTTTTT; cdr3_aa: CASSLGGQRPITGELFF
v_call: TRBV20-1; d_call: .; clone_size: .; j_call: TRBJ2-1; cdr3_nt: TGCAGTGCTAGAGATCGGACCGAGGGAAATGAGCAGTTCTTC; cdr3_aa: CSARDRTEGNEQFF
v_call: TRBV5-8; d_call: TRBD2; clone_size: few; j_call: TRBJ2-3; cdr3_nt: TGTGCCAGCAGCTTGCGCGGGAGCAGAGATACGCAGTATTTT; cdr3_aa: CASSLRGSRDTQYF
v_call: TRBV5-1; d_call: .; clone_size: once; j_call: TRBJ2-2; cdr3_nt: TGCGCCAGCAGCTTGAAGGGGCTAGCCGGGGAGCTGTTTTTT; cdr3_aa: CASSLKGLAGELFF
v_call: TRBV6-1; d_call: TRBD1; clone_size: many; j_call: TRBJ1-4; cdr3_nt: TGTGCCAGCAGGGCTCCGGGACAGAATAATGAAAAACTGTTTTTT; cdr3_aa: CASRAPGQNNEKLFF
v_call: TRBV6-5; d_call: TRBD1; clone_size: many; j_call: TRBJ2-1; cdr3_nt: TGTGCCAGCAGTTACTCGGAGACAGGGTCGAGTGAGCAGTTCTTC; cdr3_aa: CASSYSETGSSEQFF
v_call: TRBV3-1; d_call: .; clone_size: many; j_call: TRBJ2-5; cdr3_nt: TGTGCCAGCAGCCAATTCGCATCAGGAGTCCAAGAGACCCAGTACTTC; cdr3_aa: CASSQFASGVQETQYF
v_call: TRBV11-2; d_call: .; clone_size: many; j_call: TRBJ2-7; cdr3_nt: TGTGCCAGCAGCATCCCCCGGACCAATATCCTCTACGAGCAGTACTTC; cdr3_aa: CASSIPRTNILYEQYF
v_call: TRBV12-3/TRBV12-4; d_call: .; clone_size: many; j_call: TRBJ1-6; cdr3_nt: TGTGCCAGCAGTTTAAGGTGGCAGCCTAACAATAATTCACCCCTCCACTTT; cdr3_aa: CASSLRWQPNNNSPLHF
v_call: TRBV9; d_call: TRBD2; clone_size: many; j_call: TRBJ2-1; cdr3_nt: TGTGCCAGCAGCGCACTAAGCGGGAGGAATGAGCAGTTCTTC; cdr3_aa: CASSALSGRNEQFF
v_call: TRBV28; d_call: TRBD1; clone_size: many; j_call: TRBJ2-5; cdr3_nt: TGTGCCAGCAGTTTATTCCGTTACCGGGACAGCCAAGAGACCCAGTACTTC; cdr3_aa: CASSLFRYRDSQETQYF
v_call: TRBV11-2; d_call: .; clone_size: few; j_call: TRBJ2-5; cdr3_nt: TGTGCCAGCAGCCAGGGAGAGGGGATGGGCCACCAAGAGACCCAGTACTTC; cdr3_aa: CASSQGEGMGHQETQYF
v_call: TRBV5-5; d_call: TRBD1; clone_size: .; j_call: TRBJ2-2; cdr3_nt: TGTGCCAGCAGCTTAATACAGGGGGCTTTGGGCACCGGGGAGCTGTTTTTT; cdr3_aa: CASSLIQGALGTGELFF
v_call: TRBV19; d_call: .; clone_size: .; j_call: TRBJ2-3; cdr3_nt: TGTGCCAGTCATGGGGAGACCCCGTCCTACACAGATACGCAGTATTTT; cdr3_aa: CASHGETPSYTDTQYF
v_call: TRBV27; d_call: .; clone_size: many; j_call: TRBJ2-7; cdr3_nt: TGTGCCAGCAGTTTGGGCCGGTCCTACGAGCAGTACTTC; cdr3_aa: CASSLGRSYEQYF
v_call: TRBV7-3; d_call: TRBD2; clone_size: many; j_call: TRBJ2-2; cdr3_nt: TGTGCCAGCGGACTAGCGGCGAACACCGGGGAGCTGTTTTTT; cdr3_aa: CASGLAANTGELFF
v_call: TRBV28; d_call: .; clone_size: many; j_call: TRBJ2-7; cdr3_nt: TGTGCCAGCAGTTCGGAGGGGCTACTCTACGAGCAGTACTTC; cdr3_aa: CASSSEGLLYEQYF
v_call: TRBV11-3; d_call: TRBD1; clone_size: many; j_call: TRBJ2-7; cdr3_nt: TGTGCCAGCAGCTTAGATCTAGGACAGGTCGGCTACGAGCAGTACTTC; cdr3_aa: CASSLDLGQVGYEQYF
v_call: TRBV6-5; d_call: TRBD1; clone_size: many; j_call: TRBJ1-2; cdr3_nt: TGTGCCAGCAAGCTAGGGGGCGACTATGGCTACACCTTC; cdr3_aa: CASKLGGDYGYTF
v_call: TRBV20-1; d_call: TRBD1; clone_size: many; j_call: TRBJ1-5; cdr3_nt: TGCAGTGCTAGAGGGGAGACAGGGGGGTTACGTGGCAATCAGCCCCAGCATTTT; cdr3_aa: CSARGETGGLRGNQPQHF
v_call: TRBV20-1; d_call: TRBD2; clone_size: many; j_call: TRBJ2-5; cdr3_nt: TGCAGTGCTGCCCTAGCGGAAGAGACCCAGTACTTC; cdr3_aa: CSAALAEETQYF
v_call: TRBV5-1; d_call: .; clone_size: many; j_call: TRBJ2-1; cdr3_nt: TGCGCCAGCAGCTTGTACGCGGACATCGATGAGCAGTTCTTC; cdr3_aa: CASSLYADIDEQFF
v_call: TRBV5-1; d_call: .; clone_size: few; j_call: TRBJ1-1; cdr3_nt: TGCGCCAGCAGCTTGGCCGAGGTGGGAGGCGCTGAAGCTTTCTTT; cdr3_aa: CASSLAEVGGAEAFF
v_call: TRBV2; d_call: .; clone_size: few; j_call: TRBJ2-3; cdr3_nt: TGTGCCGGAAGTAGCACAGATACGCAGTATTTT; cdr3_aa: CAGSSTDTQYF
v_call: TRBV7-2; d_call: TRBD2; clone_size: many; j_call: TRBJ2-1; cdr3_nt: TGTGCCAGCAGGCGGACTAGCGGGAGTTACAATGAGCAGTTCTTC; cdr3_aa: CASRRTSGSYNEQFF
v_call: TRBV14; d_call: .; clone_size: few; j_call: TRBJ2-3; cdr3_nt: TGTGCCAGCAGCCAAGATTGGCCAGGGGCAGATACGCAGTATTTT; cdr3_aa: CASSQDWPGADTQYF
v_call: TRBV29-1; d_call: .; clone_size: .; j_call: TRBJ2-7; cdr3_nt: TGCAGCGTAGGGGGGAGAAGTACCACGGGCGAGCAGTACTTC; cdr3_aa: CSVGGRSTTGEQYF
v_call: TRBV29-1; d_call: .; clone_size: many; j_call: TRBJ1-1; cdr3_nt: TGCAGCGTTGATCAGGCAGGGGTGAACACTGAAGCTTTCTTT; cdr3_aa: CSVDQAGVNTEAFF
v_call: TRBV5-1; d_call: TRBD1; clone_size: .; j_call: TRBJ1-2; cdr3_nt: TGCGCCAGCAGCCCCGAGCCCGGGACAGCTTTTGGCTACTCCTTC; cdr3_aa: CASSPEPGTAFGYSF
v_call: TRBV13; d_call: TRBD2; clone_size: few; j_call: TRBJ2-7; cdr3_nt: TGTGCCAGCAGCCAAGGGACTAGCGGTACCTACGAGCAGTACTTC; cdr3_aa: CASSQGTSGTYEQYF
v_call: TRBV5-1; d_call: TRBD2; clone_size: .; j_call: TRBJ2-7; cdr3_nt: TGCGCCAGCGCCAAGACTAGCGGGTCGATCTACGAGCAGTACTTC; cdr3_aa: CASAKTSGSIYEQYF
v_call: TRBV12-5; d_call: .; clone_size: many; j_call: TRBJ2-4; cdr3_nt: TGTGCTAGTGGCCAGGAATCGGGCATTCAGTACTTC; cdr3_aa: CASGQESGIQYF
v_call: TRBV7-6; d_call: .; clone_size: many; j_call: TRBJ1-2; cdr3_nt: TGTGCCAGCAGCTTAGGGGCAGGGACACGGGGCTACACCTTC; cdr3_aa: CASSLGAGTRGYTF
v_call: TRBV16; d_call: TRBD1; clone_size: .; j_call: TRBJ2-7; cdr3_nt: TGTGCCAGCAGCCCATTATCCGGGACAGCTTCCTACGAGCAGTACTTC; cdr3_aa: CASSPLSGTASYEQYF
v_call: TRBV29-1; d_call: .; clone_size: many; j_call: TRBJ1-2; cdr3_nt: TGCAGCGTTGATGACAGTAGCTATGGCTACACCTTC; cdr3_aa: CSVDDSSYGYTF
v_call: TRBV4-1; d_call: TRBD1; clone_size: many; j_call: TRBJ2-7; cdr3_nt: TGCGCCAGCAGCCACCCTGGACAGGGCGACGAGCAGTACTTC; cdr3_aa: CASSHPGQGDEQYF
v_call: TRBV30; d_call: .; clone_size: few; j_call: TRBJ1-1; cdr3_nt: TGTGCCTGGAGTTCAACCCTAGAAGCTTTCTTT; cdr3_aa: CAWSSTLEAFF
v_call: TRBV7-9; d_call: .; clone_size: .; j_call: TRBJ1-3; cdr3_nt: TGTGCCAGCAGCCCCAGCCCGACAATGAGCTCTGGAAACACCATATATTTT; cdr3_aa: CASSPSPTMSSGNTIYF
v_call: TRBV5-1; d_call: .; clone_size: many; j_call: TRBJ2-3; cdr3_nt: TGCGCCAGCAGCCCCAGCTATGGCACAGATACGCAGTATTTT; cdr3_aa: CASSPSYGTDTQYF
v_call: TRBV5-1; d_call: TRBD2; clone_size: .; j_call: TRBJ2-5; cdr3_nt: TGCGCCAGCAGCTTGGCCGCTAGCGGGAGAAGAGGGGGAGAGACCCAGTACTTC; cdr3_aa: CASSLAASGRRGGETQYF
v_call: TRBV19; d_call: TRBD2; clone_size: many; j_call: TRBJ2-1; cdr3_nt: TGTGCCAGTAGTATAGATCGGCTAGCGGGAGGGAGCTCCTACAATGAGCAGTTCTTC; cdr3_aa: CASSIDRLAGGSSYNEQFF
v_call: TRBV12-5; d_call: TRBD1; clone_size: many; j_call: TRBJ2-7; cdr3_nt: TGTGCTAGTGGTTTGGCCACCCTTCGGGACAGAGCCTACGAGCAGTACTTC; cdr3_aa: CASGLATLRDRAYEQYF
v_call: TRBV27; d_call: .; clone_size: many; j_call: TRBJ2-2; cdr3_nt: TGTGCCAGCAGTTTGAGGCGGCCCCCGAGGACCGGGGAGCTGTTTTTT; cdr3_aa: CASSLRRPPRTGELFF
v_call: TRBV28; d_call: .; clone_size: many; j_call: TRBJ2-2; cdr3_nt: TGTGCCAGCAGGCGGGGGGAGCTGTTTTTT; cdr3_aa: CASRRGELFF
v_call: TRBV12-3/TRBV12-4; d_call: .; clone_size: many; j_call: TRBJ1-1; cdr3_nt: TGTGCCAGCAGCCCCGGCGCTGAAGCTTTCTTT; cdr3_aa: CASSPGAEAFF
v_call: TRBV7-9; d_call: .; clone_size: .; j_call: TRBJ2-1; cdr3_nt: TGTGCCAGCAGCTTAGTAGAGCTAGGGCAGTTCTTC; cdr3_aa: CASSLVELGQFF
v_call: TRBV2; d_call: TRBD2; clone_size: .; j_call: TRBJ2-1; cdr3_nt: TGTGCCAGCATAGAGGGACTAGCGGGAGTGCAGTTCTTC; cdr3_aa: CASIEGLAGVQFF